These 16 T cell receptor beta chains were sequenced from one sample in a study of Ad26.COV2.S vaccination and SARS-CoV-2 variants. Assay: immunoSEQ multiplex PCR; the TCRdb copy retains only in-frame clones and omits some. This sample yields about 87,000 clones, of which about four fifths are seen a single time; roughly 15% belongs to the top ten. The source was peripheral blood, collected after recovery from COVID-19. These receptors all stem from a human donor who had recovered from COVID-19.

At least ten counts were recorded for this clone. The V call is TRBV15, the J call TRBJ1-3, with 11 bases matching TRBD1. V lost 3 bases, J lost 8 bases, and 6 bases stayed unmatched. The CDR3 covers 15 residues. Germline assignment: CDR1 LNHNV and CDR2 YYDKDF (reference sequence). CDR3 DNA: TGTGCCACCAGCAGGGATGGACAGGGGGCAGACACCATATATTTT. Translating it yields CATSRDGQGADTIYF.

The V and J genes are TRBV25-1 and TRBJ2-1, with D perhaps TRBD2 (5 bases). The V end lost 4 bases, the J end lost 6 bases, and 13 bases lay between the germline ends. CDR1 is MGHDK, CDR2 SYGVNS, per germline. The CDR3 totals 14 residues. CDR3 sequence: CASSGRGLTNEQFF. The DNA for the CDR3 is TGTGCCAGCAGTGGGAGAGGACTTACCAATGAGCAGTTCTTC.

V gene TRBV12-5 combines with J gene TRBJ2-7; D is perhaps TRBD1 (6 bases). The CDR3 spans 13 residues. Germline CDR1 is LGHNT and CDR2 is FRNRAP. Trimming took 5 bases from V and 2 from J, leaving 10 bases between them. This CDR3 is CASGRTAPYEQYF. The CDR3 DNA reads TGTGCTAGTGGTCGGACAGCCCCCTACGAGCAGTACTTC.

This chain connects TRBV11-2 to TRBJ2-1, with 16 bases fitting TRBD2. J gave up 4 bases and V 6 bases, and 12 bases lay outside the gene matches. The CDR3 extends over 19 amino acids. Germline V lookup: CDR1 SGHAT, CDR2 FQNNGV. Here the CDR3 reads CASSLTGLAGGRVYNEQFF. DNA of the CDR3: TGTGCCAGCAGTCTAACGGGACTAGCGGGAGGGAGGGTGTACAATGAGCAGTTCTTC.

The rearrangement uses TRBV27 and TRBJ1-1; weak D call: TRBD1 (5 bases). This CDR3 region has 15 residues. CDR1 is MNHEY and CDR2 is SMNVEV in the germline V gene (reference sequence). The V gene lost 4 bases and the J gene lost 3 bases, with 15 bases spanning the gap. The DNA for the CDR3 is TGTGCCAGCAGTTCAGGGTTTAATCCGTACACTGAAGCTTTCTTT. It specifies CASSSGFNPYTEAFF.

A few counts support this clone. The chain joins TRBV5-1 to TRBJ1-1; D is uncertain. Germline-derived CDR1 and CDR2 are SGHRS and YFSETQ. V was cut by 7 bases and J by 0 bases, with 10 bases left in between. The CDR3 length is 13 residues. The CDR3 region has the DNA TGCGCCAGCCGCATTGGGGTGAACACTGAAGCTTTCTTT. Its translation is CASRIGVNTEAFF.

This chain uses TRBV15 with TRBJ2-2; D is undetermined. CDR3 length equals 18 residues. V gave up 0 bases and J gave up 6 bases, with 20 bases separating them. CDR1 and CDR2 (germline): LNHNV, YYDKDF (reference sequence). The CDR3 coding sequence is TGTGCCACCAGCAGAGATGACGTCAGCCACTGGGTTCCCGGGGAGCTGTTTTTT. Translating it yields CATSRDDVSHWVPGELFF.

This clone was seen just once. The V and J genes are TRBV7-3 and TRBJ2-7, with 11 bases matching TRBD2. CDR3 length: 14 residues. Germline V gene sequence: CDR1 SGHTA, CDR2 FQGTGA. The V segment lost 3 bases and the J segment 6 bases; nucleotides outside the gene matches: 4. CDR3 sequence (DNA): TGTGCCAGCAGCTTGGTTAGCGGGAGGGGCGAGCAGTACTTC. As protein: CASSLVSGRGEQYF.

The chain employs TRBV7-2 and TRBJ2-1, with 10 bases matching TRBD2. The germline V gene has CDR1 SGHTA and CDR2 FQGNSA. The trim removed 5 bases at V and 6 bases at J, leaving 7 bases unmatched. The CDR3 is made up of 15 amino acids. This CDR3 is CASSLTSGTLNEQFF. For the CDR3, the DNA is TGTGCCAGCAGCCTTACTAGCGGGACTCTCAATGAGCAGTTCTTC.

This sequence joins TRBV18 and TRBJ2-7; TRBD1 matches at 8 bases. This CDR3 comprises 14 residues. CDR1 KGHSH and CDR2 LQKENI come from the germline V gene. Trimming at V came to 2 bases and at J to 3 bases, leaving 3 bases not matched to a gene. This chain's CDR3 is CASSPGTGYYEQYF. CDR3 coding DNA: TGTGCCAGCTCACCAGGGACAGGCTACTACGAGCAGTACTTC.

This clone has just one count. The chain combines TRBV12-5 with TRBJ2-1; the match to TRBD2 covers 11 bases. After removal of 1 base from V and 0 bases from J, the junction contained 5 bases not matched to a gene. Germline loops: CDR1 LGHNT, CDR2 FRNRAP. CDR3 size: 18 residues. CDR3 sequence reads: CASGLEGTSGSSYNEQFF. CDR3 coding DNA: TGTGCTAGTGGTTTGGAGGGGACTAGCGGAAGCTCCTACAATGAGCAGTTCTTC.

This chain links TRBV5-8 with TRBJ2-4; no clear D gene. The CDR3 is made up of 14 amino acids. Germline V gene lookup returns CDR1 SGHTS and CDR2 YDEGEE. Trimming took 5 bases from V and 0 from J, leaving 9 bases between them. CDR3 sequence (DNA): TGTGCCAGCAGTACACTCATAGCCAAAAACATTCAGTACTTC. It is translated as CASSTLIAKNIQYF.

The chain has TRBV4-2 and TRBJ2-1; no firm D call. The germline V and J ends were trimmed by 0 bases and 4 bases, with 1 base remaining between them. The germline gives CDR1 LGHNA, CDR2 YNFKEQ. The CDR3 totals 12 residues. As DNA, the CDR3 is TGTGCCAGCAGCCAAGAATACAATGAGCAGTTCTTC. It yields the protein CASSQEYNEQFF.

The chain employs TRBV29-1 and TRBJ2-7; D possibly corresponds to TRBD2 (6 bases). The CDR3 runs 12 residues. V lost 6 bases and J lost 5, with 14 bases in between. CDR1 SQVTM and CDR2 ANQGSEA come from the germline V gene. Written as DNA, the CDR3 is TGCAGCGTGTCCCGGGAGACGGACGAGCAGTACTTC. Residues: CSVSRETDEQYF.

The chain couples TRBV10-2 to TRBJ2-7; D is unresolved. V was cut by 5 bases and J by 2 bases, with 7 bases left in between. This CDR3 has 12 amino acids. Germline-derived CDR1 and CDR2 are WSHSY and SAAADI. The CDR3 reads CASSSATYEQYF. The CDR3, as DNA: TGCGCCAGCAGTTCAGCGACCTACGAGCAGTACTTC.

The V call is TRBV18, the J call TRBJ1-3; 9 bases are a match to TRBD1. V lost 3 bases, J lost 4 bases, and 4 bases stayed unmatched. Germline V gene data show CDR1 as KGHSH and CDR2 as LQKENI. The CDR3 runs 15 residues. DNA of the CDR3: TGTGCCAGCTCACCCGGACAGGGGAAAGGAAACACCATATATTTT. Its protein is CASSPGQGKGNTIYF.